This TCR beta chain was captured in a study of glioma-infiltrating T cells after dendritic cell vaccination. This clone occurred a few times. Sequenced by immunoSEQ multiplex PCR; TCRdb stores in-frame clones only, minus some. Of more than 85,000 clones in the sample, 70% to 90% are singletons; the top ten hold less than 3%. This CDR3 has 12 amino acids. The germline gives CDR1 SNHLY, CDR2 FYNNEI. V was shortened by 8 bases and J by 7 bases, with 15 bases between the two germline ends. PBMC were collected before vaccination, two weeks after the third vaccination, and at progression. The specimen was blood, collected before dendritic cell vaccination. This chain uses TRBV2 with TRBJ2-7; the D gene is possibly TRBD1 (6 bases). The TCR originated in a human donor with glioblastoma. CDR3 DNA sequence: TGTGCCAGCTCAAATCTAGGGGGTGAGCAGTACTTC. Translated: CASSNLGGEQYF.